Following are 6 T cell receptor beta chains from one sample sequenced in a study of T cell repertoires in cytomegalovirus infection. From the reads, TCRdb called clonotypes with MiXCR, one entry per CDR3 protein. The profile shows about 300,000 distinct CDR3 sequences, about a tenth of them singletons. What was sequenced was PBMCs. The receptors shown here come from a human donor in good health (CMV status not recorded). Some clones in this sample may be carry-over from other donors' samples.

This clonotype was recorded many times. This sequence joins TRBV12-3 or TRBV12-4 and TRBJ1-1, with a weak D call TRBD1 (5 bases). Trimming took off 3 bases at V and 3 bases at J, with 11 bases between the two ends. The length of the CDR3 is 14 residues. CDR3 DNA: TGTGCCAGCAGTTTCGGGGGGTCGCACACTGAAGCTTTCTTT. Translation: CASSFGGSHTEAFF.

Here the CDR3 DNA reads TGTGCCAGCTCATCCGCTACACCTAACTATGGCTACACCTTC. This gives the protein CASSSATPNYGYTF. This chain uses TRBV18 with TRBJ1-2; no clear D. The CDR3 length is 14 residues. Germline assignment: CDR1 KGHSH and CDR2 LQKENI. V was shortened by 5 bases and J by 0 bases, with 10 bases between the two germline ends.

The J gene is TRBJ1-2, the V gene TRBV29-1; D gene unclear. Trimming took off 0 bases at V and 8 bases at J, with 19 bases between the two ends. CDR1 is SQVTM and CDR2 is ANQGSEA in the germline V gene. CDR3 length equals 15 residues. This CDR3 reads CSVEDGDGDHLGYTF. The CDR3 region has the DNA TGCAGCGTTGAAGATGGGGATGGCGACCACTTGGGCTACACCTTC.

Ten or more counts support this clonotype. This rearrangement joins TRBV29-1 to TRBJ1-2, with 8 bases identical to TRBD1. Germline CDR1 SQVTM, CDR2 ANQGSEA. Trimming cost V 3 bases and J 1 base; bases outside gene matches: 13. The CDR3 loop spans 17 amino acids. The CDR3 sequence is CSVDVGPGQAYNYGYTF. The CDR3 DNA reads TGCAGCGTTGATGTCGGACCGGGACAGGCATATAACTATGGCTACACCTTC. Full variable domain (missing parts from reference TRBV29-1 and TRBJ1-2): SAVISQKPSRDICQRGTSLTIQCQVDSQVTMMFWYRQQPGQSLTLIATANQGSEATYESGFVIDKFPISRPNLTFSTLTVSNMSPEDSSIYLCSVDVGPGQAYNYGYTFGSGTRLTVV.

The chain couples TRBV19 to TRBJ2-5; tentative D call: TRBD2 (5 bases). The V end was cut by 5 bases, the J end by 2 bases, with 15 bases between. The length of the CDR3 is 15 residues. Germline V gene lookup returns CDR1 LNHDA and CDR2 SQIVND (reference sequence). The CDR3 protein is CASSLRRNTQETQYF. The CDR3 DNA reads as TGTGCCAGTAGTCTTAGGAGGAATACTCAAGAGACCCAGTACTTC.

V gene TRBV5-5 combines with J gene TRBJ2-5; D might be TRBD2 (6 bases). The CDR3 length is 15 residues. Germline CDR1 SGHKS, CDR2 YYEKEE (reference sequence). Between the trimmed V and J ends, which lost 2 bases and 2 bases, there was a span of 13 bases. CDR3 in amino acids: CASSLYPGAQETQYF. The CDR3 nucleotides read TGTGCCAGCAGCTTATATCCGGGAGCACAAGAGACCCAGTACTTC.